The 28 T cell receptor beta chains in this list originate from one sample, sequenced in a study of human T cells and chemical hapten exposure (dated by TCRdb to the early 2020s). The method behind the library was RACE. Sequenced using a NextSeq 500. Through fastp at Q25 and MiXCR, TCRdb rebuilt clones from the public reads, retaining in-frame beta chains. Duplicate CDR3 protein sequences are folded into a single record with the most common DNA and genes. The sample yields about 41,000 distinct CDR3 sequences; about 4.8% were counted once. The ten largest clones add up to about 6% of the sample. The label giving this sample's time point can be read as: healthy volunteer bleed at 2 weeks. Total RNA was isolated from unfractionated whole blood collected in Tempus Blood RNA tubes. Sequencing used whole blood. These receptors originate from a human donor in good health. Some clones in this sample may be carry-over from other donors' samples.

This clonotype appeared many times. The chain carries TRBV2 and TRBJ1-1; tentative D call: TRBD1 (5 bases). The CDR3 runs to 15 residues. CDR1 and CDR2 from the germline V gene are SNHLY and FYNNEI. The V end lost 4 bases, the J end lost 2 bases, and 14 bases lay between the germline ends. The CDR3 nucleotides are TGTGCCAGCAGTGTAGAACGGGGCGTAAACACTGAAGCTTTCTTT. It is translated as CASSVERGVNTEAFF.

The J gene is TRBJ1-5, the V gene TRBV2, with TRBD1 matching 8 bases. V lost 8 bases to trimming and J lost 4 bases; unmatched junction nucleotides: 7. The CDR3 consists of 14 residues. The germline V gene has CDR1 SNHLY and CDR2 FYNNEI. The chain's CDR3 is CASQGTGRNQPQHF. The DNA for the CDR3 is TGTGCCAGCCAAGGGACAGGAAGAAATCAGCCCCAGCATTTT.

The table lists this clonotype with many counts. The chain employs TRBV11-2 and TRBJ1-4; 9 nucleotides line up with TRBD1. CDR3 length: 15 amino acids. Trimming removed 5 bases from V and 3 bases from J; junction bases left unmatched: 4. The germline V gene encodes CDR1 SGHAT and CDR2 FQNNGV. In nucleotides, the CDR3 is TGTGCCAGCAGCCCACAGGGGGCGGCTAATGAAAAACTGTTTTTT. Translated, it gives CASSPQGAANEKLFF.

This clonotype was counted at least ten times. CDR3 loop: CASSPQGDTQYF. CDR3 in DNA: TGTGCCAGCAGCCCTCAGGGAGATACGCAGTATTTT. The rearrangement uses TRBV7-9 and TRBJ2-3; weak D call: TRBD1 (5 bases). Trimming stripped 5 bases from V and 5 bases from J, with 8 bases between. Germline V gives CDR1 SEHNR, CDR2 FQNEAQ (reference sequence). The CDR3 consists of 12 residues.

This clonotype has a count of ten or more. This chain joins TRBV28 and TRBJ1-1; 8 bases are shared with TRBD1. Germline lookup yields CDR1 MDHEN and CDR2 SYDVKM. This CDR3 is built from 15 residues. V lost 11 bases and J lost 1; bases outside the gene matches: 12. Here the CDR3 reads CAGQGAALGNTEAFF. The CDR3 nucleotides read TGTGCCGGACAGGGCGCCGCTCTCGGGAACACTGAAGCTTTCTTT.

This clonotype was picked up many times. The rearrangement links TRBV29-1 to TRBJ2-5; a weak D match, TRBD1 (6 bases). CDR1 and CDR2 (germline): SQVTM, ANQGSEA. The CDR3 has 15 residues. Trimming removed 4 bases from V and 5 bases from J, with 20 bases in between. This CDR3 is CSVVWSRGMTETQYF. The CDR3, as DNA: TGCAGCGTTGTGTGGAGTAGGGGGATGACGGAGACCCAGTACTTC.

The chain combines TRBV3-1 with TRBJ1-2, with D maybe TRBD1 (5 bases). V was clipped by 1 base and J by 0 bases, with 6 bases between them. This CDR3 is 14 amino acids long. The germline V gene encodes CDR1 LGHDT and CDR2 YNNKEL (reference sequence). The chain's CDR3 is CASSQAGANYGYTF. The CDR3 DNA follows: TGTGCCAGCAGCCAAGCGGGGGCTAACTATGGCTACACCTTC.

This clonotype was found many times. This rearrangement joins TRBV12-3 or TRBV12-4 to TRBJ1-1; 7 positions agree with TRBD1. This CDR3 is built from 13 residues. With V trimmed by 2 bases and J by 4 bases, 1 base remained unmatched. As DNA, the CDR3 is TGTGCCAGCAGTTTACGGACAGGCACTGAAGCTTTCTTT. The encoded protein is CASSLRTGTEAFF.

V usage is TRBV3-1 and J usage is TRBJ1-6; D call uncertain. The CDR3 sequence is 13 residues long. The V end was cut by 1 base, the J end by 9 bases, with 7 bases between. Germline CDR1 reads LGHDT; CDR2 reads YNNKEL (reference sequence). The CDR3: CASSQGRASPLHF. CDR3 in DNA: TGTGCCAGCAGCCAAGGACGGGCTTCACCCCTCCACTTT.

This clonotype turned up a few times. The chain employs TRBV18 and TRBJ1-1; a weak D match, TRBD1 (6 bases). V was pared by 0 bases and J by 2 bases, with 13 bases between. This CDR3 has 16 residues. The germline CDR1 and CDR2 sequences are KGHSH and LQKENI. The CDR3 DNA is TGTGCCAGCTCACCACCCTCCCGACAGGCCAACACTGAAGCTTTCTTT. Translation gives CASSPPSRQANTEAFF. Full variable domain (missing parts from reference TRBV18 and TRBJ1-1): NAGVMQNPRHLVRRRGQEARLRCSPMKGHSHVYWYRQLPEEGLKFMVYLQKENIIDESGMPKERFSAEFPKEGPSILRIQQVVRGDSAAYFCASSPPSRQANTEAFFGQGTRLTVV.

This clonotype was counted between two and nine times. The chain is built from TRBV15 and TRBJ2-1; unclear D gene. In germline, CDR1 is LNHNV, CDR2 YYDKDF (reference sequence). The CDR3 length is 17 residues. V shed 3 bases and J shed 7 bases, with 22 bases lying between them. CDR3: CATSRILMTGKLNEQFF. CDR3 nucleotide sequence: TGTGCCACCAGCAGGATCCTCATGACCGGAAAGCTGAATGAGCAGTTCTTC.

A word on this clonotype: A much bigger clone sits one base away, suggesting this may be a read error. J is TRBJ2-5 and V is TRBV20-1, with D possibly matching TRBD2 (5 bases). Germline V CDR1 and CDR2: DFQATT, SNEGSKA (reference sequence). The V gene lost 1 base and the J gene lost 5 bases, with 17 bases spanning the gap. CDR3 length equals 15 residues. The CDR3 DNA sequence: TGCAGTGCTAGAGGTGGGGTAACGGGATTTGAGACCCAGTACTTC. It yields the protein CSARGGVTGFETQYF.

A few counts support this clonotype. The CDR3 DNA sequence: TGTGCCAGCGGGGGAGCAGGGGCCGGAGATCAGCCCCAGCATTTT. Protein sequence: CASGGAGAGDQPQHF. The V gene is TRBV2, the J gene TRBJ1-5; perhaps TRBD1 as D (6 bases). The CDR3 spans 15 residues. V dropped 8 bases and J dropped 5 bases, with 19 bases sitting between them. Looked up from germline, CDR1 is SNHLY and CDR2 is FYNNEI.

This clonotype was seen many times. The chain couples TRBV27 to TRBJ1-5, with a weak D call TRBD1 (6 bases). Trimming removed 8 bases from V and 7 bases from J, with 21 bases in between. There are 15 residues in the CDR3. Germline V gene data show CDR1 as MNHEY and CDR2 as SMNVEV (reference sequence). CDR3 protein: CASSPSIQGLQPQHF. The CDR3 nucleotides are TGTGCCAGCTCGCCTTCAATACAGGGTTTGCAGCCCCAGCATTTT.

This clonotype turned up a few times. The V gene is TRBV3-1, the J gene TRBJ2-2; D might be TRBD1 or TRBD2, each matching 7 bases. Germline V CDR1 and CDR2: LGHDT, YNNKEL (reference sequence). Between the trimmed V and J ends, which lost 2 bases and 4 bases, there was a span of 26 bases. The CDR3 is made up of 20 amino acids. CDR3 in DNA: TGTGCCAGCAGCCAACCCCCCCTGAGGGGGCTAGCGGACTCCACCGGGGAGCTGTTTTTT. Its translation is CASSQPPLRGLADSTGELFF.

This clonotype was seen at least ten times. CDR3 residues: CASSTVPGQDEAFF. The CDR3 DNA sequence: TGCGCCAGCAGCACCGTCCCGGGACAGGATGAAGCTTTCTTT. The chain has TRBV5-1 and TRBJ1-1, with TRBD1 matching 8 bases. Germline trimming cut 4 bases from V and 7 bases from J; bases unmatched to any gene: 9. CDR3 size: 14 residues. Germline V gene lookup returns CDR1 SGHRS and CDR2 YFSETQ.

The V gene is TRBV7-9, the J gene TRBJ1-4; tentative D call: TRBD1 (6 bases). From germline, CDR1 is SEHNR and CDR2 FQNEAQ (reference sequence). The V gene lost 3 bases and the J gene lost 5 bases, with 13 bases spanning the gap. The CDR3 extends over 15 amino acids. CDR3 residues: CASSLRGSINEKLFF. DNA for the CDR3: TGTGCCAGCAGCTTGAGGGGGAGCATAAATGAAAAACTGTTTTTT.

This chain connects TRBV19 to TRBJ2-7; 7 bases line up with TRBD2. Germline-derived CDR1 and CDR2 are LNHDA and SQIVND (reference sequence). V dropped 7 bases and J dropped 3; count of bases not matched to a gene: 6. CDR3 size: 13 residues. The CDR3: CASNPGLFYEQYF. DNA of the CDR3: TGTGCCAGTAACCCGGGACTATTCTACGAGCAGTACTTC.

This clonotype has ten or more counts. The rearrangement uses TRBV29-1 and TRBJ2-1; D is ambiguous. Trimming removed 3 bases from V and 2 bases from J, with 11 bases in between. CDR1 and CDR2 (germline): SQVTM, ANQGSEA. The CDR3 is 14 amino acids. This CDR3 is CSVDGPTPYNEQFF. Written as DNA, the CDR3 is TGCAGCGTTGATGGTCCGACCCCCTACAATGAGCAGTTCTTC.

This clonotype has a handful of counts. The J gene is TRBJ2-6, the V gene TRBV18; TRBD2 matches at 13 bases. The CDR3 runs 20 residues. The germline CDR1 and CDR2 sequences are KGHSH and LQKENI. J was trimmed by 0 bases and V by 8 bases; bases with no gene match: 13. The DNA for the CDR3 is TGTGCCAGCCGGGAGTTGGGACTAGCGGGAAGAAACTCTGGGGCCAACGTCCTGACTTTC. Translating gives CASRELGLAGRNSGANVLTF. The full variable domain, completed using reference TRBV18 and TRBJ2-6, is NAGVMQNPRHLVRRRGQEARLRCSPMKGHSHVYWYRQLPEEGLKFMVYLQKENIIDESGMPKERFSAEFPKEGPSILRIQQVVRGDSAAYFCASRELGLAGRNSGANVLTFGAGSRLTVL.

This clonotype has only a few counts. The chain couples TRBV7-2 to TRBJ2-1, with D perhaps TRBD2 (6 bases). The germline V and J ends were trimmed by 5 bases and 0 bases, with 11 bases remaining between them. CDR1 and CDR2 from the germline V gene are SGHTA and FQGNSA. There are 15 residues in the CDR3. Here the CDR3 reads CASSTRAGSYNEQFF. The CDR3 DNA follows: TGTGCCAGCAGCACAAGAGCGGGCTCCTACAATGAGCAGTTCTTC.

A word on this clonotype: Since no conserved phenylalanine or tryptophan closes the CDR3, a read error is the likely cause. The chain combines TRBV28 with TRBJ1-1; TRBD1 is a possible D gene (5 bases). Germline V gives CDR1 MDHEN, CDR2 SYDVKM. The V end was cut by 5 bases, the J end by 10 bases, with 14 bases between. This CDR3 spans 12 amino acids. CDR3 DNA sequence: TGTGCCAGCAGTCGAGGAGGGGTAAGAGCTTTCTTA. It codes for CASSRGGVRAFL.

A few counts support this clonotype. V is TRBV20-1 and J is TRBJ2-2, with 7 bases fitting TRBD2. With V trimmed by 6 bases and J by 1 base, 11 bases remained unmatched. Germline assignment: CDR1 DFQATT and CDR2 SNEGSKA (reference sequence). The CDR3 runs 16 residues. The CDR3 sequence is CSALGPSGLNTGELFF. The CDR3 region has the DNA TGCAGTGCACTTGGTCCTAGCGGTCTGAACACCGGGGAGCTGTTTTTT.

In this sample, this clonotype turned up many times. The chain uses TRBV7-6 and TRBJ2-5; D gene uncertain. Per the germline V gene, CDR1 is SGHVS and CDR2 is FNYEAQ. V was pared by 3 bases and J by 0 bases, with 8 bases between. The length of the CDR3 is 14 residues. The CDR3 region has the DNA TGTGCCAGCAGCTTGACTCCGCACCAAGAGACCCAGTACTTC. It encodes CASSLTPHQETQYF. The full variable domain, its missing parts supplied by reference TRBV7-6 and TRBJ2-5, is GAGVSQSPRYKVTKRGQDVALRCDPISGHVSLYWYRQALGQGPEFLTYFNYEAQQDKSGLPNDRFSAERPEGSISTLTIQRTEQRDSAMYRCASSLTPHQETQYFGPGTRLLVL.

This clonotype has a count of ten or more. This chain links TRBV20-1 with TRBJ1-5; TRBD1 matches at 10 bases. This CDR3 contains 13 residues. V lost 3 bases, J lost 8 bases, and 4 bases stayed unmatched. Germline V gene lookup returns CDR1 DFQATT and CDR2 SNEGSKA (reference sequence). The CDR3 here is CSASGTGAKPQHF. DNA of the CDR3: TGCAGTGCTAGCGGGACAGGGGCAAAGCCCCAGCATTTT.

This clonotype was observed many times. The chain has TRBV29-1 and TRBJ2-1; the D gene is possibly TRBD1 (6 bases). Germline CDR1 SQVTM, CDR2 ANQGSEA. This CDR3 comprises 14 residues. Trimming took 7 bases from V and 5 from J, leaving 18 bases between them. CDR3 DNA sequence: TGCAGCGGGGGAAGACAGGAGCTCAACAATGAGCAGTTCTTC. This codes for CSGGRQELNNEQFF.

This clonotype was counted ten times or more. The V call is TRBV7-2, the J call TRBJ2-7; 10 positions match TRBD1. CDR3 size: 18 residues. Germline trimming cut 7 bases from V and 5 bases from J; bases unmatched to any gene: 20. Germline V gene data show CDR1 as SGHTA and CDR2 as FQGNSA. As DNA, the CDR3 is TGTGCCAGCATCCAATTCCGGGACAGGGGCCGGTATAGAAACGAGCAGTACTTC. It yields the protein CASIQFRDRGRYRNEQYF.

The table lists this clonotype with many counts. The gene calls are TRBV20-1 and TRBJ2-2; 8 positions match TRBD1. The CDR3 consists of 14 residues. CDR1 and CDR2 from the germline V gene are DFQATT and SNEGSKA (reference sequence). V lost 3 bases, J lost 7 bases, and 7 bases stayed unmatched. The CDR3 reads CSASQTGGRGELFF. For the CDR3, the DNA is TGCAGTGCTAGCCAAACAGGGGGTCGCGGGGAGCTGTTTTTT.